In this sample, the clone carrying this T cell receptor beta chain turned up once. The antigen remains unidentified. The data are from a study of cytotoxic CD8 clonotypes in ibrutinib-treated CLL. Broader study findings: Sampling schedules were unmatched across sustained-remission and progressing patients.

Here immunoSEQ multiplex PCR was the method, and the copy in TCRdb shows in-frame clones only, minus some. The table has just over 200,000 clones, over 65% seen once. The origin of this receptor is a human donor with chronic lymphocytic leukemia. The sample consisted of PBMCs, taken after 12 months of ibrutinib treatment.

DNA of the CDR3: TGTGCCATCGCTCGAACTGCCGGGGAGCTGTTTTTT. As protein: CAIARTAGELFF. This chain connects TRBV6-5 to TRBJ2-2; D unresolved. CDR1 is MNHEY and CDR2 is SVGAGI in the germline V gene. This CDR3 spans 12 amino acids. Trimming cost V 10 bases and J 6 bases, with 12 bases left between them.